The 23 T cell receptor beta chains reported below all come from one sample, sequenced in a study of T cell responses to AZD1222 COVID-19 vaccine. The table came from immunoSEQ multiplex PCR; TCRdb's copy has only in-frame clones and leaves some out. The top ten clones hold about 1.3% of a sample with about 160,000 clones, around 94% of them seen once. Sequenced here: peripheral blood, sampled on day 0 of AZD1222 vaccination. All receptors come from an adult in good health.

CDR3 region: CASSILNQGFGAFF. CDR3 sequence (DNA): TGTGCCAGTAGTATACTAAATCAGGGATTTGGAGCTTTCTTT. V usage is TRBV19 and J usage is TRBJ1-1, with D possibly being TRBD1 (5 bases). The CDR3 extends over 14 amino acids. Germline CDR1 and CDR2: LNHDA and SQIVND (reference sequence). Trimming removed 2 bases at V and 10 bases at J, with 17 bases between.

This chain links TRBV6-6 with TRBJ2-4; D gene ambiguous. The CDR3 sequence is 16 residues long. The ends were cut back, 6 bases at V and 0 bases at J, with 15 bases in the middle. Looked up from germline, CDR1 is MNHNY and CDR2 is SVGAGI (reference sequence). CDR3 in amino acids: CASSLRVELAKNIQYF. The CDR3 coding sequence is TGTGCCAGCAGCCTAAGGGTGGAGTTAGCCAAAAACATTCAGTACTTC.

The chain has TRBV5-6 and TRBJ1-3; D is possibly TRBD1 (5 bases). V lost 1 base and J lost 0, with 11 bases in between. There are 16 residues in the CDR3. CDR1 SGHDT and CDR2 YYEEEE come from the germline V gene. The CDR3 DNA sequence: TGTGCCAGCAGCTTGAGGGGACTTGGCTCTGGAAACACCATATATTTT. Residues: CASSLRGLGSGNTIYF.

V usage is TRBV19 and J usage is TRBJ1-4, with D possibly matching TRBD1 (6 bases). CDR1 and CDR2 from the germline V gene are LNHDA and SQIVND (reference sequence). This CDR3 spans 13 amino acids. The V and J ends lost 4 bases and 7 bases respectively, with 10 bases between them. CDR3 residues: CASSRGRVEKLFF. For the CDR3, the DNA is TGTGCCAGTAGTAGGGGGCGCGTTGAAAAACTGTTTTTT.

The genes are TRBV4-1 and TRBJ1-2, with D perhaps matching TRBD1 (6 bases). Germline loops: CDR1 MGHRA, CDR2 YSYEKL. The CDR3 loop spans 15 amino acids. V was clipped by 0 bases and J by 5 bases, with 13 bases between them. As DNA, the CDR3 is TGCGCCAGCAGCCAAGAACGGCAGGGGTTTTATGGCTACACCTTC. This codes for CASSQERQGFYGYTF.

V gene TRBV7-2 combines with J gene TRBJ2-1, with D possibly being TRBD2 (5 bases). Trimming left V 3 bases short and J 0 bases short, with 9 bases between. The CDR3 extends over 15 amino acids. CDR1 and CDR2 from the germline V gene are SGHTA and FQGNSA. As DNA, the CDR3 is TGTGCCAGCAGCTTTAGCGCCTCCTCCTACAATGAGCAGTTCTTC. This encodes CASSFSASSYNEQFF.

This chain links TRBV5-1 with TRBJ2-3; D remains unclear. Germline lookup yields CDR1 SGHRS and CDR2 YFSETQ. Trimming stripped 4 bases from V and 2 bases from J, with 8 bases between. This CDR3 has 13 amino acids. The CDR3 sequence is CASSPDNTDTQYF. CDR3 in DNA: TGCGCCAGCAGCCCGGATAACACAGATACGCAGTATTTT.

The chain joins TRBV4-2 to TRBJ1-6; D perhaps matches TRBD1 (6 bases). Germline V gene lookup returns CDR1 LGHNA and CDR2 YNFKEQ. The CDR3 sequence is 17 residues long. Between the trimmed V and J ends, which lost 0 bases and 6 bases, there was a span of 15 bases. The CDR3 sequence is CASSQDFIGGGNSPLHF. The CDR3 DNA sequence: TGTGCCAGCAGCCAAGATTTCATCGGAGGGGGTAATTCACCCCTCCACTTT.

This sequence joins TRBV10-3 and TRBJ1-2; 8 nucleotides match TRBD1. V lost 3 bases, J lost 4 bases, and 13 bases stayed unmatched. Germline CDR1 and CDR2: ENHRY and SYGVKD. The CDR3 is 17 residues long. DNA for the CDR3: TGTGCCATCAGTGATCCCCGCGGACAGGGTGGGAGCTATGGCTACACCTTC. It codes for CAISDPRGQGGSYGYTF.

Only one count was recorded for this clone. V is TRBV6-2 or TRBV6-3 and J is TRBJ1-5; possibly TRBD1 for D (5 bases). The V end was cut by 2 bases, the J end by 9 bases, with 14 bases between. Germline CDR1 and CDR2: MNHEY and SVGEGT. The CDR3 sequence is 14 residues long. The CDR3 DNA reads as TGTGCCAGCAGTTACCAAGACAGAAGGGGGCCCCAGCATTTT. Translation: CASSYQDRRGPQHF.

V usage is TRBV9 and J usage is TRBJ1-6, with unresolved D. The CDR3 consists of 13 residues. Germline CDR1 and CDR2: SGDLS and YYNGEE. V dropped 0 bases and J dropped 8 bases, with 6 bases sitting between them. The DNA of the CDR3 is TGTGCCAGCAGCGTAGGCAAGGATTCACCCCTCCACTTT. As protein: CASSVGKDSPLHF. Full variable domain (remainder filled in from reference TRBV9 and TRBJ1-6): DSGVTQTPKHLITATGQRVTLRCSPRSGDLSVYWYQQSLDQGLQFLIQYYNGEERAKGNILERFSAQQFPDLHSELNLSSLELGDSALYFCASSVGKDSPLHFGNGTRLTVT.

This clone came up a few times. A read error may account for a junction end that differs from germline. The V call is TRBV10-2, the J call TRBJ2-5, with TRBD2 identical over 10 bases. CDR1 is WSHSY and CDR2 is SAAADI in the germline V gene. The CDR3 spans 16 residues. The CDR3 DNA is TGCGCCAGCAGTGAGCCCACCGGGACTAGCGCCGAGAACCAGTACTTC. Translated, it gives CASSEPTGTSAENQYF.

This clone occurred a few times. The J gene is TRBJ2-4, the V gene TRBV6-4; 9 bases fit TRBD2. J lost 8 bases, V lost 8 bases, and 7 bases had no gene match. This CDR3 has 13 amino acids. The germline V gene has CDR1 MRHNA and CDR2 SNTAGT. Written as DNA, the CDR3 is TGTGCCAGCTCGAGGCGGGGGGGAGACATTCAGTACTTC. Its translation is CASSRRGGDIQYF.

The rearrangement joins TRBV7-2 to TRBJ1-1; D perhaps matches TRBD1 (5 bases). The CDR3 contains 14 residues. CDR1 is SGHTA and CDR2 is FQGNSA in the germline V gene. V lost 5 bases to trimming and J lost 6 bases, with 16 bases between them. The CDR3 here is CASSQDSGVPEAFF. The CDR3 nucleotides are TGTGCCAGCAGCCAGGACTCGGGGGTCCCTGAAGCTTTCTTT.

The V and J genes are TRBV28 and TRBJ1-6, with 12 bases identical to TRBD1. From germline, CDR1 is MDHEN and CDR2 SYDVKM. This CDR3 has 15 amino acids. Trimming removed 5 bases from V and 10 bases from J; junction bases left unmatched: 6. The CDR3 region is CASSGDRGRGSPLHF. The DNA of the CDR3 is TGTGCCAGCAGTGGGGACAGGGGGCGCGGATCACCCCTCCACTTT.

The genes are TRBV7-3 and TRBJ2-1; 7 bases are a match to TRBD2. CDR1 and CDR2 from the germline V gene are SGHTA and FQGTGA. The CDR3 spans 15 residues. The trim removed 5 bases at V and 3 bases at J, leaving 7 bases unmatched. CDR3 nucleotides: TGTGCCAGCAGCCTGCTAGCGGCTAACTACAATGAGCAGTTCTTC. As protein: CASSLLAANYNEQFF.

The gene calls are TRBV13 and TRBJ1-1; D call uncertain. The CDR3 consists of 13 residues. The V gene's germline CDR1 is PRHDT and CDR2 FYEKMQ (reference sequence). Between the trimmed V and J ends, which lost 5 bases and 4 bases, there was a span of 11 bases. In DNA form, the CDR3 reads TGTGCCAGCAGCCCCGGACTGGGCACTGAAGCTTTCTTT. The encoded protein is CASSPGLGTEAFF. The full variable domain, in which reference TRBV13 and TRBJ1-1 provide the parts outside the CDR3, is AAGVIQSPRHLIKEKRETATLKCYPIPRHDTVYWYQQGPGQDPQFLISFYEKMQSDKGSIPDRFSAQQFSDYHSELNMSSLELGDSALYFCASSPGLGTEAFFGQGTRLTVV.

The chain links TRBV7-8 to TRBJ2-1; TRBD2 might be the D (7 bases). CDR3 size: 19 residues. CDR1 and CDR2 (germline): SGHVS, FQNEAQ. V gave up 7 bases and J gave up 1 base, with 26 bases separating them. The CDR3 protein is CASIQGGGASVRSYNEQFF. The CDR3 nucleotides are TGTGCCAGCATCCAAGGGGGGGGCGCTTCAGTTCGGTCCTACAATGAGCAGTTCTTC. Full variable domain (remainder filled in from reference TRBV7-8 and TRBJ2-1): GAGVSQSPRYKVAKRGQDVALRCDPISGHVSLFWYQQALGQGPEFLTYFQNEAQLDKSGLPSDRFFAERPEGSVSTLKIQRTQQEDSAVYLCASIQGGGASVRSYNEQFFGPGTRLTVL.

The V gene is TRBV6-2 or TRBV6-3, the J gene TRBJ2-7; D unresolved. Trimming pared 6 bases from V and 0 bases from J, leaving 12 bases between. This CDR3 is 14 amino acids long. Germline values: CDR1 MNHEY, CDR2 SVGEGT. CDR3 amino acids: CASSANPSSYEQYV. Here the CDR3 DNA reads TGTGCCAGCAGCGCAAACCCGAGCTCCTACGAGCAGTACGTC.

This chain connects TRBV2 to TRBJ1-5, with D hard to call. This CDR3 is 15 amino acids long. Germline V CDR1 and CDR2: SNHLY, FYNNEI. Trimming removed 6 bases at V and 0 bases at J, with 12 bases between. The chain's CDR3 is CASSRRLDSNQPQHF. In DNA, the CDR3 is TGTGCCAGCAGCCGACGGCTGGATAGCAATCAGCCCCAGCATTTT.

The rearrangement joins TRBV3-1 (or the pseudogene TRBV3-2) to TRBJ1-2; D is perhaps TRBD1 (5 bases). The CDR3 is 14 amino acids. Germline-derived CDR1 and CDR2 are LGHDT and YNNKEL (reference sequence). Trimming removed 1 base at V and 2 bases at J, with 8 bases between. CDR3 sequence (DNA): TGTGCCAGCAGCCAAGCTCGGGGGAACTATGGCTACACCTTC. This translates into CASSQARGNYGYTF.

V gene TRBV5-1 combines with J gene TRBJ2-3, with TRBD1 as a possible D gene (5 bases). Germline CDR1 reads SGHRS; CDR2 reads YFSETQ. This CDR3 region has 17 residues. V was cut by 2 bases and J by 3 bases, with 19 bases left in between. This CDR3 is CASSLGVLSRITDTQYF. For the CDR3, the DNA is TGCGCCAGCAGCTTAGGGGTCCTCTCGCGAATTACAGATACGCAGTATTTT.

The V gene is TRBV6-2 or TRBV6-3, the J gene TRBJ2-5; TRBD1 is a possible D gene (5 bases). Germline CDR1 reads MNHEY; CDR2 reads SVGEGT. V was pared by 3 bases and J by 5 bases, with 22 bases between. The CDR3 is 17 amino acids. CDR3 nucleotide sequence: TGTGCCAGCAGTTATCGTACCCTCTCCAGGGATCGGGAGACCCAGTACTTC. Translated: CASSYRTLSRDRETQYF.